These T cell receptor beta chains were read from a single sample in a study of blood T cell repertoires in COVID-19. Clones were read by immunoSEQ multiplex PCR, and TCRdb kept only the in-frame ones, dropping some. Of more than 140,000 clones detected, roughly 88% appear once; the ten largest clones hold 6.5% to 9%. Material: peripheral blood. These receptors all stem from a woman between 50 and 59 years old in a cohort sampled during active or convalescent COVID-19. The CDR3 runs from the conserved cysteine through the conserved F or W. Each record gives: J gene, V gene, clone size, D gene, CDR3 DNA, CDR3 protein. The D gene is left open where the match is weak. Size values are once, few and many counts, or a class for expanded clones, and some rows have none.

TRBJ2-7 TRBV12-5 - TRBD1 TGTGCTAGTGGTTCCATCCGGGACAGAGTCTACGAGCAGTACTTC CASGSIRDRVYEQYF
TRBJ1-4 TRBV6-2/TRBV6-3 - TRBD1 TGTGCCAGCAGTTCGGGACAGCTAACTAATGAAAAACTGTTTTTT CASSSGQLTNEKLFF
TRBJ1-5 TRBV2 - - TGTGCCAGCAGTGACCGGAGTGGCAATCAGCCCCAGCATTTT CASSDRSGNQPQHF
TRBJ1-2 TRBV7-2 - - TGTGCCAGCAGCCCCCGAGTAAATGAGGACTATGGCTACACCTTC CASSPRVNEDYGYTF
TRBJ2-3 TRBV7-9 - - TGTGCCAGCAGCCACCGGGACACCCGCACAGATACGCAGTATTTT CASSHRDTRTDTQYF
TRBJ1-3 TRBV19 - - TGTGCCAGTAGGTTCTCAGGGATCCCCAGCTCTGGAAACACCATATATTTT CASRFSGIPSSGNTIYF
TRBJ2-7 TRBV24-1 - TRBD1 TGTGCCACCAGTGAGGGACAGACAGGGGGCAGCGAGCAGTACTTC CATSEGQTGGSEQYF
TRBJ2-3 TRBV19 - - TGTGCCAGTAGTATTGTGTGGACTAGCACAGATACGCAGTATTTT CASSIVWTSTDTQYF
TRBJ2-7 TRBV5-1 - - TGCGCCAGCAGCCCCTCCGTTAGAGACGAGCAGTACTTC CASSPSVRDEQYF
TRBJ2-3 TRBV6-5 - - TGTGCCAGCAGCGAGACTATCCCACCAGATACGCAGTATTTT CASSETIPPDTQYF
TRBJ1-4 TRBV7-2 - - TGTGCCAGCAGCTTAGTGGCAGGGAATGAAAAACTGTTTTTT CASSLVAGNEKLFF
TRBJ2-7 TRBV6-5 - TRBD2 TGTGCCAGCAGCCACACTAGCGCCCGCGAGCAGTACTTC CASSHTSAREQYF
TRBJ2-3 TRBV30 - TRBD2 TGTGCCTGGAGTGTCGGGAGCGGGGGGGTCTACACAGATACGCAGTATTTT CAWSVGSGGVYTDTQYF
TRBJ2-2 TRBV4-1 - TRBD2 TGCGCCAGCAGCCAAGCCCATAGCGGGGGTTTGGACGGGGAGCTGTTTTTT CASSQAHSGGLDGELFF
TRBJ2-7 TRBV4-1 - TRBD1 TGCGCCAGCAGCCAGCCGGACCGGGACAGAGCTGGTTACGAGCAGTACTTC CASSQPDRDRAGYEQYF
TRBJ2-2 TRBV5-1 - TRBD2 TGCGCCAGCCTCATGGGAGGGGCAGGGACGAACACCGGGGAGCTGTTTTTT CASLMGGAGTNTGELFF
TRBJ1-1 TRBV11-2 - - TGTGCCAGCAGCCTCAACAGGAACACTGAAGCTTTCTTT CASSLNRNTEAFF
TRBJ2-7 TRBV11-2 once TRBD1 TGTGCCAGCAGCTTCCCACTGACAGGGACCTACGAGCAGTACTTC CASSFPLTGTYEQYF
TRBJ1-5 TRBV6-2/TRBV6-3 once TRBD1 TGTGCCAGCAGTTATTCAACCGGACAGGGGGCATTTCAGCCCCAGCATTTT CASSYSTGQGAFQPQHF
TRBJ2-5 TRBV5-5 - - TGTGCCAGCAGCTTGTTTGGGGGCCTGGGAGAGACCCAGTACTTC CASSLFGGLGETQYF
TRBJ2-1 TRBV12-3/TRBV12-4 - - TGTGCCAGCACCTCCCGACTTGGAAATGAGCAGTTCTTC CASTSRLGNEQFF
TRBJ2-1 TRBV7-9 - TRBD2 TGTGCCAGCAGCTTGCCGGGACTAGCGGGGGCCGGTCATGAGCAGTTCTTC CASSLPGLAGAGHEQFF
TRBJ1-6 TRBV7-9 - TRBD1 TGTGCCACGCGGGGAGGACAGGGCCCCGGCTCCTATAATTCACCCCTCCACTTT CATRGGQGPGSYNSPLHF
TRBJ2-1 TRBV7-2 - TRBD2 TGTGCCAGCAGCTCCCTAGCGGGGGGGGGAGGTAATGAGCAGTTCTTC CASSSLAGGGGNEQFF
TRBJ2-2 TRBV19 - - TGTGCCAGTAGTAAAGTAGGGGATCACACCGGGGAGCTGTTTTTT CASSKVGDHTGELFF
TRBJ2-2 TRBV10-1 few - TGCGCCAGCAGTGTGGCTCACCGCACCGGGGAGCTGTTTTTT CASSVAHRTGELFF
TRBJ1-3 TRBV3-1/TRBV3-2 once - TGTGCCAGCAGCCTCCGAGTCTCTGGAAACACCATATATTTT CASSLRVSGNTIYF
TRBJ1-4 TRBV19 - TRBD1 TGTGCCAGTAGTACCAGACAGGGTAATGAAAAACTGTTTTTT CASSTRQGNEKLFF
TRBJ1-5 TRBV9 - - TGTGCCAGCAGCGTAGGAGTTAGCAATCAGCCCCAGCATTTT CASSVGVSNQPQHF
TRBJ2-1 TRBV12-5 - - TGTGCTAGTGGTTCCCGGACAGAACACAATGAGCAGTTCTTC CASGSRTEHNEQFF
TRBJ1-6 TRBV7-9 once - TGTGCCAGCAGCCCCAGCCTAGCCCGGAATTCACCCCTCCACTTT CASSPSLARNSPLHF
TRBJ2-2 TRBV6-2/TRBV6-3 - TRBD1 TGTGCCAGCAGTTACCTAAGACCCGGGACAGGGAACACCGGGGAGCTGTTTTTT CASSYLRPGTGNTGELFF
TRBJ1-6 TRBV9 - TRBD1 TGTGCCAGCAGCGTAGATTCAGGGGGGAGCTCCTATAATTCACCCCTCCACTTT CASSVDSGGSSYNSPLHF
TRBJ2-7 TRBV7-9 - - TGTGCCAGCAGCCCAGATAACTACGAGCAGTACTTC CASSPDNYEQYF
TRBJ2-3 TRBV6-5 - - TGTGCCAGCAGTTACTCGACGGGGGGCCAAACAGATACGCAGTATTTT CASSYSTGGQTDTQYF
TRBJ2-3 TRBV19 - - TGTGCCAGTAGTATGTTTAGCGGTAGCACAGATACGCAGTATTTT CASSMFSGSTDTQYF
TRBJ1-2 TRBV4-1 - TRBD1 TGCGCCAGCAGCCAAGGACAGGGCCAGTTCCTCTATGGCTACACCTTC CASSQGQGQFLYGYTF
TRBJ1-1 TRBV29-1 - TRBD1 TGCAGCGGGGACAGGGCGAACACTGAAGCTTTCTTT CSGDRANTEAFF
TRBJ1-1 TRBV10-2 - - TGCGCCAGCAGTCCGGGGGGAATTGAAGCTTTCTTT CASSPGGIEAFF
TRBJ1-4 TRBV7-9 - - TGTGCCAGCAGTGACAGCACAACTAATGAAAAACTGTTTTTT CASSDSTTNEKLFF
TRBJ1-1 TRBV19 - TRBD1 TGTGCCAGTAGCAAGGGACAGGGTTTGGCTGAAGCTTTCTTT CASSKGQGLAEAFF
TRBJ1-6 TRBV30 - - TGTGCCTGGAGTGTAACGGGTAATTCACCCCTCCACTTT CAWSVTGNSPLHF